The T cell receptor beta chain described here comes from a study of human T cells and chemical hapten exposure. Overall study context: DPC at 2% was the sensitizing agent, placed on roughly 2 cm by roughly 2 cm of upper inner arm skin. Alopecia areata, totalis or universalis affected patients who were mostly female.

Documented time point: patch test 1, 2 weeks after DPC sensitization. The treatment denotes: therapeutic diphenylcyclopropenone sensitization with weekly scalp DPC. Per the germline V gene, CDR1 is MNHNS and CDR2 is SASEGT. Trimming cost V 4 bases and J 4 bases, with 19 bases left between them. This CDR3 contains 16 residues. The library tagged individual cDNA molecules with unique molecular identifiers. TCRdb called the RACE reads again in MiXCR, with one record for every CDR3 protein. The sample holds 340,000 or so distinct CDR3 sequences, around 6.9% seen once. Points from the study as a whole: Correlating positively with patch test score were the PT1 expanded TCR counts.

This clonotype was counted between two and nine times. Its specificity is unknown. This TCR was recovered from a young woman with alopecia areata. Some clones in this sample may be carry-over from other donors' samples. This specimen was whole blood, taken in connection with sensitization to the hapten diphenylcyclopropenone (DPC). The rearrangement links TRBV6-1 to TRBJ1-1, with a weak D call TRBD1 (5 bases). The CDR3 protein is CASSVNLLGPGTEAFF. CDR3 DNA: TGTGCCAGCAGTGTAAATCTTTTGGGACCGGGCACTGAAGCTTTCTTT.